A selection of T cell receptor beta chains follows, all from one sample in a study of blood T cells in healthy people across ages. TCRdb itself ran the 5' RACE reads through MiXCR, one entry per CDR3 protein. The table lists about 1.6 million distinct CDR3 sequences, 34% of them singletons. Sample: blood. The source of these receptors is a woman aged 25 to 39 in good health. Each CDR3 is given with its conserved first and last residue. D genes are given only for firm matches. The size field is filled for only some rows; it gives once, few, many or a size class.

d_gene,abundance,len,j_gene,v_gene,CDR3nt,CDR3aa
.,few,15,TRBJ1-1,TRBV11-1,TGTGCCAGCAGCCAAATATCAGGGGCAGGAACTGAAGCTTTCTTT,CASSQISGAGTEAFF
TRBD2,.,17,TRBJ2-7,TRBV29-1,TGCAGCGTTGAAGGGCTAGCGGGGGGCCTCCCCTGCGCCGAGCAGTACTTC,CSVEGLAGGLPCAEQYF
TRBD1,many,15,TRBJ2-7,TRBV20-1,TGCAGTGCTAACATCTATGGGACAGCATACTACGAGCAGTACTTC,CSANIYGTAYYEQYF
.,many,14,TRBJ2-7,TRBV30,TGTGCCTGGAGTGTAAGCTCAGGAGCCTACGAGCAGTACTTC,CAWSVSSGAYEQYF
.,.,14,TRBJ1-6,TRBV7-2,TGTGCCAGCAGCGGGGGGCAGTCTAATTCACCCCTCCACTTT,CASSGGQSNSPLHF
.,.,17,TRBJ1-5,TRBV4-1,TGCGCCAGCAGCCAAGATCGTATGCGGGGGGGCACTCAGCCCCAGCATTTT,CASSQDRMRGGTQPQHF
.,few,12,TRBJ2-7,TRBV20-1,TGCAGTGCTAAAGGACAGCTCTACGAGCAGTACTTC,CSAKGQLYEQYF
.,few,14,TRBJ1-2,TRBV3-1,TGTGCCAGCAGCCAAGATTGGGGTGCCTATGGCTACACCTTC,CASSQDWGAYGYTF
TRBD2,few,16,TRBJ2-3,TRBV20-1,TGCAGTGCTAGGGGAGCGAGCGGGGGGGCCCCAGATACGCAGTATTTT,CSARGASGGAPDTQYF
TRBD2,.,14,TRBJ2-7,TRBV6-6,TGTGCCAGCATGTCGACTAGCGGTCCCTACGAGCAGTACTTC,CASMSTSGPYEQYF
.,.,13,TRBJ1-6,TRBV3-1,TGTGCCAGCAGCCAAAAAGGGGGTACACCCCTCCACTTT,CASSQKGGTPLHF
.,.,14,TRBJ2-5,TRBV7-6,TGTGCCAGCAGCTCCCTTGTGGGGGAAGAGACCCAGTACTTC,CASSSLVGEETQYF
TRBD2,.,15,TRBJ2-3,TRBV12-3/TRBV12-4,TGTGCCAGCAGTTTCACTAGCGGGGGCACAGATGCGCAGTATTTT,CASSFTSGGTDAQYF
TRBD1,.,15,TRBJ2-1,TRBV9,TGTGCCAGCAGCCCCCTAGGGGCAGGGGGCGAGGGGCAGTTCTTC,CASSPLGAGGEGQFF
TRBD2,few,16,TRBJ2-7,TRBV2,TGTGCCAGCAGTTCCGGTGGACTAGCGGGAGTGAGCGAGCAGTACTTC,CASSSGGLAGVSEQYF
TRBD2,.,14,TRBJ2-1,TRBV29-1,TGCAGCGGGTGGGGACTAGCGGGCAACAATGAGCAGTTCTTC,CSGWGLAGNNEQFF
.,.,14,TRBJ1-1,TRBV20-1,TGCAGTGCCGGCGTGGGCAGTATGGACACTGAAGCTTTCTTT,CSAGVGSMDTEAFF
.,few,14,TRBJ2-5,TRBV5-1,TGTGCCAGCAGCTTGGTGAGGGGGTCGGAGACCCAGTACTTC,CASSLVRGSETQYF
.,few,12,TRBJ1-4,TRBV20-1,TGCAGTGCTAGAGATCGCCCGGAAAAACTGTTTTTT,CSARDRPEKLFF
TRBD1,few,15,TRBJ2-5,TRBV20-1,TGCAGTGCCTTCGAACCCCGGGACAGGGCAGAGACCCAGTACTTC,CSAFEPRDRAETQYF
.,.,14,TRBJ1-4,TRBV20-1,TGCAGTGCTACTAAGGGGTCCCAGGCGGAAAAACTGTTTTTT,CSATKGSQAEKLFF
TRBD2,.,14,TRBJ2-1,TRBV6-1,TGTGCCAGCAACGGACTAGCGGGAGTAGGTGAGCAGTTCTTC,CASNGLAGVGEQFF
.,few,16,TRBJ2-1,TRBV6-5,TGTGCCAGCAGTTACTCGCCGGAGGGCTCCTACAATGAGCAGTTCTTC,CASSYSPEGSYNEQFF
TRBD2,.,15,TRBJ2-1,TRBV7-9,TGTGCCAGCAGCGCGGGTCCTAGCGGAGACCGGGAGCAGTTCTTC,CASSAGPSGDREQFF
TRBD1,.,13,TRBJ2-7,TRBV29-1,TGCAGCGGTGTGCTGGGACAGGGGGCCGAGCAGTACTTC,CSGVLGQGAEQYF
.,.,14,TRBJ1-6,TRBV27,TGTGCCAGCAGTTTACGGGGGTGGAATTCACCCCTCCACTTT,CASSLRGWNSPLHF
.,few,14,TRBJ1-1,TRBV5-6,TGTGCCAGCAGCTTTCAGACTTTGGGCACTGAAGCTTTCTTT,CASSFQTLGTEAFF
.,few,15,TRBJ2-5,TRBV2,TGTGCCAGCAGTGACAAATCGAGGGGACAAGAGACCCAGTACTTC,CASSDKSRGQETQYF
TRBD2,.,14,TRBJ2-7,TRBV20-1,TGCAGTGCTAGTGGGGGGACTAGCGGCTACGAGCAGTACTTC,CSASGGTSGYEQYF
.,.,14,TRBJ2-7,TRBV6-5,TGTGCCAGCAGGGCTGAAGGGGCGTCCTACGAGCAGTACTTC,CASRAEGASYEQYF
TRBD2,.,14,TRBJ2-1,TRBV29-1,TGCAGCGTTGAGAGCGGGAGAACCTACAATGAGCAGTTCTTC,CSVESGRTYNEQFF
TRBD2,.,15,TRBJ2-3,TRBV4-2,TGTGCCAGCAGCCCGAGAGCGGGAGCCACAGATACGCAGTATTTT,CASSPRAGATDTQYF
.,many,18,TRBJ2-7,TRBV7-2,TGTGCCAGCAGCTTAGGACGGCCCAACCAGGGTGCCGCCTCCGAGCAGTACTTC,CASSLGRPNQGAASEQYF
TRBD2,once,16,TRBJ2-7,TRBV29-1,TGCAGCGTTGCAGAACTAGCGGGGGGCTGGGGCTACGAGCAGTACTTC,CSVAELAGGWGYEQYF
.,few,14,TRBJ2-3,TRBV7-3,TGTGCCAGCAGCTTAACGCCCACGGTGGATACGCAGTATTTT,CASSLTPTVDTQYF
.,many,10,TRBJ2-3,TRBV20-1,TGCAGTGCTAGCAGAGATACGCAGTATTTT,CSASRDTQYF
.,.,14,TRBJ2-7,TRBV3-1,TGTGCCAGCAGCCAAGAAGGGCTCATCTACGAGCAGTACTTC,CASSQEGLIYEQYF
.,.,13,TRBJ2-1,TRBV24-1,TGTGCCACCAGTTCGACAGTTCACAATGAGCAGTTCTTC,CATSSTVHNEQFF
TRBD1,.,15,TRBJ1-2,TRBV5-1,TGCGCCAGCAGCCAAGACAGGGGTGTTAACTATGGCTACACCTTC,CASSQDRGVNYGYTF
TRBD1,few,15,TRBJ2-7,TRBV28,TGTGCCAGCAGTGGTGGGACAGTTAAATCCTACGAGCAGTACTTC,CASSGGTVKSYEQYF
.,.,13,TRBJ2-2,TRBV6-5,TGTGCCAGCAGTTATTATTCCACCGGGGAGCTGTTTTTT,CASSYYSTGELFF
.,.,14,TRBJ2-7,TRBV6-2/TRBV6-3,TGTGCCAGCAGTTCCTCGGGTTATTCCTACGAGCAGTACTTC,CASSSSGYSYEQYF
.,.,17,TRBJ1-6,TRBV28,TGTGCCAGCAGTTCCCTCGAAGGGAGTACCTATAATTCACCCCCCCACTTT,CASSSLEGSTYNSPPHF
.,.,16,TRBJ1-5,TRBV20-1,TGCAGTGCTATTCGGAGGGTTTGGGGAGGCAATCAGCCCCAGCATTTT,CSAIRRVWGGNQPQHF
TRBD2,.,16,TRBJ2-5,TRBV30,TGTGCCTGGAGTGTCGCCGTACTAGCGGGAGATGAGACCCAGTACTTC,CAWSVAVLAGDETQYF
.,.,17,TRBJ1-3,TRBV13,TGTGCCAGCAGCTTAGGCAGAGGGCGACTCTCTGGAAACACCATATATTTT,CASSLGRGRLSGNTIYF
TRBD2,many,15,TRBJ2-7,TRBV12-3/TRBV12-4,TGTGCCAGCAGTTGGACGAGCGGGGGGGCTTACGAGCAGTACTTC,CASSWTSGGAYEQYF
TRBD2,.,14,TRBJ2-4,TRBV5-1,TGCGCCAGCAGCCCGGAGCGGGGCGGCGACATTCAGTACTTC,CASSPERGGDIQYF
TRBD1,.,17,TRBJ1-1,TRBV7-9,TGTGCCAGCAGCCGGATTAGGACAGGGGGAAACGACACTGAAGCTTTCTTT,CASSRIRTGGNDTEAFF
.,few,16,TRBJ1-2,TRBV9,TGTGCCAGCAGCGTAGAATCCGATAGGGTCCGCTATGGCTACACCTTC,CASSVESDRVRYGYTF
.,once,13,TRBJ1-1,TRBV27,TGTGCCAGCGGGTCCAGGCTGGACACTGAAGCTTTCTTT,CASGSRLDTEAFF
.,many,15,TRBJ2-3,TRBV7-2,TGTGCCAGCAGCCCCTCTAGGTCGAGCACAGATACGCAGTATTTT,CASSPSRSSTDTQYF
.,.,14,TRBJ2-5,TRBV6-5,TGTGCCAGCAGACTGACTAGATTAAAGGAGACCCAGTACTTC,CASRLTRLKETQYF
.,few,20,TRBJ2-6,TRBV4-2,TGTGCCAGCAGCCCAAAGTGGTTCTCTGAAATGCTCTCTGGGGCCAACGTCCTGACTTTC,CASSPKWFSEMLSGANVLTF